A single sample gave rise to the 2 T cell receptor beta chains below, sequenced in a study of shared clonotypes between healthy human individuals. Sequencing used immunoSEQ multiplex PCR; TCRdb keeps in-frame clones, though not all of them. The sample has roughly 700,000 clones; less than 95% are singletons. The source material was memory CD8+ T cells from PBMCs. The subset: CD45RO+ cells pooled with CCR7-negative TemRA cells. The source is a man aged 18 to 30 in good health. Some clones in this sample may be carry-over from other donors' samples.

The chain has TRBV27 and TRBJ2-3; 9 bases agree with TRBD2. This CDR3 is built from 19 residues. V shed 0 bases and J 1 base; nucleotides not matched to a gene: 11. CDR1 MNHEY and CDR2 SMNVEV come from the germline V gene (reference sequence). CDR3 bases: TGTGCCAGCAGTTTATCGGTTGCCCTAGCGGGATCCCGCACAGATACGCAGTATTTT. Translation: CASSLSVALAGSRTDTQYF.

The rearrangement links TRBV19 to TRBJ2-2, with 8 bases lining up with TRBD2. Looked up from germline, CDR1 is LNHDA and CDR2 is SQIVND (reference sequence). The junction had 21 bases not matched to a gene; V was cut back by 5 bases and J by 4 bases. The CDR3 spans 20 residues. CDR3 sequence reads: CASSLQGFVRAGVSTGELFF. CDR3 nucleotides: TGTGCCAGTAGTCTCCAAGGGTTCGTTAGAGCGGGAGTGAGCACCGGGGAGCTGTTTTTT.